The 32 T cell receptor beta chains below were found in one sample sequenced in a study of shared clonotypes between healthy human individuals. Clones were read by immunoSEQ multiplex PCR, and TCRdb kept only the in-frame ones, dropping some. The sample has nearly 750,000 clones, just under 75% seen once. The sample consisted of memory CD4+ T cells sorted from blood. Subset denoted: CD45RA-negative fraction. The receptors were gathered from a woman in her twenties or thirties in good health.

The V call is TRBV6-5, the J call TRBJ2-2; no clear D. V gave up 7 bases and J gave up 1 base, with 10 bases separating them. CDR1 is MNHEY, CDR2 SVGAGI, per germline. The CDR3 is made up of 14 amino acids. CDR3 DNA sequence: TGTGCCAGCAAGGAACAGATGAACACCGGGGAGCTGTTTTTT. It codes for CASKEQMNTGELFF.

Only one count was recorded for this clone. The sample has other DNA sequences that encode this CDR3 too. The gene calls are TRBV2 and TRBJ2-3; D is undetermined. Germline CDR1 SNHLY, CDR2 FYNNEI. V lost 7 bases and J 4 bases, leaving 6 bases between the germline ends. This CDR3 has 11 amino acids. CDR3 nucleotide sequence: TGTGCCAGCACTTTGGCAGATACGCAGTATTTT. Amino acid sequence: CASTLADTQYF.

The V call is TRBV5-6, the J call TRBJ2-5; D gene ambiguous. The germline gives CDR1 SGHDT, CDR2 YYEEEE. The CDR3 runs to 11 residues. The V end lost 3 bases, the J end lost 11 bases, and 11 bases lay between the germline ends. CDR3 in amino acids: CASSSRHHQYF. Written as DNA, the CDR3 is TGTGCCAGCAGCTCTAGACACCATCAGTACTTC.

J is TRBJ2-7 and V is TRBV11-2, with D possibly matching TRBD1 (6 bases). V was trimmed by 6 bases and J by 7 bases, leaving 16 bases between them. This CDR3 comprises 13 residues. Germline V gene lookup returns CDR1 SGHAT and CDR2 FQNNGV. The CDR3 DNA sequence: TGTGCCAGCAGACCTCAGGGGTTTAGAGAGCAGTACTTC. The encoded protein is CASRPQGFREQYF.

The gene calls are TRBV14 and TRBJ2-3; no clear D. The length of the CDR3 is 17 residues. The V gene lost 0 bases and the J gene lost 0 bases, with 13 bases spanning the gap. Germline V lookup: CDR1 SGHDN, CDR2 FVKESK. This CDR3 is CASSQDRLAYSTDTQYF. The CDR3 DNA reads TGTGCCAGCAGCCAAGATCGGTTAGCATATAGCACAGATACGCAGTATTTT. Looking up the rest from reference TRBV14 and TRBJ2-3 gives the full variable domain: EAGVTQFPSHSVIEKGQTVTLRCDPISGHDNLYWYRRVMGKEIKFLLHFVKESKQDESGMPNNRFLAERTGGTYSTLKVQPAELEDSGVYFCASSQDRLAYSTDTQYFGPGTRLTVL.

This chain joins TRBV7-7 and TRBJ2-5, with D maybe TRBD1 (7 bases). The CDR3 totals 16 residues. V gave up 1 base and J gave up 6 bases, with 18 bases separating them. The germline V gene has CDR1 SSHAT and CDR2 FNYEAQ (reference sequence). The CDR3, as DNA: TGTGCCAGCAGCTTAGTTGTCGGGCAGGGGGGACAGACCCAGTACTTC. Amino acids: CASSLVVGQGGQTQYF. Combining the CDR3 with reference TRBV7-7 and TRBJ2-5 gives the whole variable domain GAGVSQSPRYKVTKRGQDVTLRCDPISSHATLYWYQQALGQGPEFLTYFNYEAQPDKSGLPSDRFSAERPEGSISTLTIQRTEQRDSAMYRCASSLVVGQGGQTQYFGPGTRLLVL.

With regard to this clone: This may arise from a read error, as a much more abundant clone is one base away. The V call is TRBV7-2, the J call TRBJ1-1; no definite D call. The CDR3 consists of 13 residues. Germline loops: CDR1 SGHTA, CDR2 FQGNSA. V was shortened by 2 bases and J by 1 base, with 5 bases between the two germline ends. The CDR3 spells CASSLYRNTEAFF. DNA of the CDR3: TGTGCCAGCAGCTTATACAGGAACACTGAAGCTTTCTTT.

This clone was found a few times. This sample also contains other DNA sequences that code for the same CDR3. V is TRBV28 and J is TRBJ2-5; D remains unclear. Germline V gene sequence: CDR1 MDHEN, CDR2 SYDVKM. Trimming removed 5 bases at V and 2 bases at J, with 0 bases between. This CDR3 contains 10 residues. The CDR3 coding sequence is TGTGCCAGCAGTCAAGAGACCCAGTACTTC. Translating it yields CASSQETQYF.

Remarks on this clone: The identical CDR3 is also encoded by other nucleotide sequences in the sample. The chain recombines TRBV2 with TRBJ1-5; the D gene is possibly TRBD1 (6 bases). Between the trimmed V and J ends, which lost 6 bases and 5 bases, there was a span of 14 bases. Germline CDR1 and CDR2: SNHLY and FYNNEI. The CDR3 length is 14 residues. CDR3 loop: CASSRGLGDQPQHF. The CDR3 DNA sequence: TGTGCCAGCAGCCGGGGGCTCGGGGATCAGCCCCAGCATTTT.

This clone was observed a single time. This rearrangement joins TRBV9 to TRBJ2-1; 10 bases match TRBD2. CDR3 length: 17 amino acids. From germline, CDR1 is SGDLS and CDR2 YYNGEE. V was pared by 2 bases and J by 2 bases, with 7 bases of the junction left unmatched. Here the CDR3 reads CASSVLAGVGAYNEQFF. DNA of the CDR3: TGTGCCAGCAGCGTTCTAGCGGGAGTTGGGGCCTACAATGAGCAGTTCTTC.

V is TRBV28 and J is TRBJ2-7; TRBD1 matches at 7 bases. Germline-derived CDR1 and CDR2 are MDHEN and SYDVKM. The CDR3 is 15 amino acids. Losses at the gene ends were 4 bases for V and 2 bases for J; bases not matched to a gene: 8. CDR3 loop: CASSSYDRVPYEQYF. As DNA, the CDR3 is TGTGCCAGCAGTTCCTATGACAGGGTTCCCTACGAGCAGTACTTC.

The sample holds a few counts of this clone. Other DNA sequences in the sample encode the same CDR3. Here the CDR3 reads CSVAARVQETQYF. Here the CDR3 DNA reads TGCAGCGTTGCTGCCAGGGTCCAAGAGACCCAGTACTTC. The gene calls are TRBV29-1 and TRBJ2-5, with D maybe TRBD1 (5 bases). The germline CDR1 and CDR2 sequences are SQVTM and ANQGSEA. Trimming left V 4 bases short and J 1 base short, with 10 bases between. The CDR3 length is 13 residues.

The chain links TRBV7-9 to TRBJ1-5; D unclear. V lost 4 bases and J lost 2, with 15 bases in between. Germline V lookup: CDR1 SEHNR, CDR2 FQNEAQ (reference sequence). This CDR3 comprises 16 residues. CDR3 protein: CASSSIGKAGNQPQHF. The CDR3 nucleotides are TGTGCCAGCAGCTCCATAGGCAAGGCGGGCAATCAGCCCCAGCATTTT.

This clone has only a few counts. Other DNA sequences in this specimen translate into the identical CDR3. This chain links TRBV4-2 with TRBJ2-1; TRBD2 matches 12 bases. This CDR3 is 15 amino acids long. Trimming cost V 4 bases and J 4 bases; bases outside gene matches: 2. CDR1 and CDR2 from the germline V gene are LGHNA and YNFKEQ. The CDR3 protein is CASSPTSGSYNEQFF. CDR3 sequence (DNA): TGTGCCAGCAGCCCGACTAGCGGGAGTTACAATGAGCAGTTCTTC.

The chain is built from TRBV4-1 and TRBJ2-7; 13 bases are shared with TRBD2. J gave up 4 bases and V 3 bases, and 6 bases lay outside the gene matches. Germline CDR1 and CDR2: MGHRA and YSYEKL. The CDR3 spans 16 residues. The CDR3 reads CASSQPGLAGFYEQYF. DNA for the CDR3: TGCGCCAGCAGCCAGCCGGGACTAGCGGGATTTTACGAGCAGTACTTC.

The rearrangement uses TRBV6-4 and TRBJ1-4, with 7 bases aligning to TRBD1. The CDR3 length is 13 residues. The junction had 5 bases not matched to a gene; V was cut back by 3 bases and J by 10 bases. The germline V gene encodes CDR1 MRHNA and CDR2 SNTAGT. For the CDR3, the DNA is TGTGCCAGCAGTGATAGACAGGGAGGAAAACTGTTTTTT. Its protein is CASSDRQGGKLFF.

This clone was recorded a few times. At the DNA level, this CDR3 is encoded by other sequences in the same sample as well. V is TRBV6-1 and J is TRBJ1-2; D not resolved. With 0 bases removed from V and 4 bases from J, the gap between germline ends came to 9 bases. The CDR3 covers 14 residues. Germline values: CDR1 MNHNS, CDR2 SASEGT. CDR3 DNA sequence: TGTGCCAGCAGTGAAGCAGCCGGGTCCTATGGCTACACCTTC. Translated, it gives CASSEAAGSYGYTF.

The genes are TRBV19 and TRBJ1-4; 8 bases agree with TRBD1. V lost 9 bases, J lost 0 bases, and 9 bases stayed unmatched. The germline gives CDR1 LNHDA, CDR2 SQIVND (reference sequence). There are 16 residues in the CDR3. The CDR3 loop reads CASGQGTISTNEKLFF. The DNA of the CDR3 is TGTGCCAGCGGACAGGGAACTATATCAACTAATGAAAAACTGTTTTTT.

For the CDR3, the DNA is TGTGCCAGCAGCCAAGATTCCGCTAGCAGCTACGAGCAGTACTTC. It yields the protein CASSQDSASSYEQYF. V gene TRBV4-2 combines with J gene TRBJ2-7, with D perhaps TRBD2 (5 bases). The CDR3 has 15 residues. Trimming pared 0 bases from V and 3 bases from J, leaving 12 bases between. Germline V lookup: CDR1 LGHNA, CDR2 YNFKEQ.

V and J are TRBV18 and TRBJ2-3; D is undetermined. The CDR3 is 14 residues long. V dropped 5 bases and J dropped 0 bases, with 9 bases sitting between them. Per the germline V gene, CDR1 is KGHSH and CDR2 is LQKENI. The CDR3 spells CASSSSPSTDTQYF. CDR3 DNA sequence: TGTGCCAGCTCATCTAGTCCTAGCACAGATACGCAGTATTTT.

The J gene is TRBJ2-3, the V gene TRBV27; D unclear. This CDR3 has 15 amino acids. The germline gives CDR1 MNHEY, CDR2 SMNVEV (reference sequence). The V gene lost 7 bases and the J gene lost 0 bases, with 14 bases spanning the gap. DNA for the CDR3: TGTGCCAGCACCCCTCTGGGCTCCAGCACAGATACGCAGTATTTT. Translating gives CASTPLGSSTDTQYF.

This sequence joins TRBV12-5 and TRBJ1-3; 9 positions match TRBD1. Germline CDR1 reads LGHNT; CDR2 reads FRNRAP. The CDR3 length is 15 residues. J lost 7 bases, V lost 5 bases, and 9 bases had no gene match. CDR3 residues: CASGKTGTGSNTIYF. The CDR3, as DNA: TGTGCTAGTGGTAAAACCGGGACAGGGAGCAACACCATATATTTT.

Only a few counts were recorded for this clone. The genes are TRBV19 and TRBJ2-5; D gene uncertain. The CDR3 covers 13 residues. Germline CDR1 reads LNHDA; CDR2 reads SQIVND (reference sequence). The V end was cut by 7 bases, the J end by 0 bases, with 9 bases between. The CDR3 nucleotides read TGTGCCAGTAAGGATCGGAACCAAGAGACCCAGTACTTC. Translated, it gives CASKDRNQETQYF. Based on the CDR3 plus reference TRBV19 and TRBJ2-5, the full variable domain is DGGITQSPKYLFRKEGQNVTLSCEQNLNHDAMYWYRQDPGQGLRLIYYSQIVNDFQKGDIAEGYSVSREKKESFPLTVTSAQKNPTAFYLCASKDRNQETQYFGPGTRLLVL.

V gene TRBV7-8 combines with J gene TRBJ2-4, with D hard to call. Trimming took off 6 bases at V and 10 bases at J, with 19 bases between the two ends. The CDR3 runs to 14 residues. Looked up from germline, CDR1 is SGHVS and CDR2 is FQNEAQ. The CDR3: CASRRMLGTEIQYF. The CDR3 coding sequence is TGTGCCAGCAGGCGGATGCTAGGCACCGAAATTCAGTACTTC.

This clone was seen more than once but under ten times. This chain joins TRBV19 and TRBJ1-4, with a tentative D call TRBD1 (5 bases). Per germline, CDR1 LNHDA and CDR2 SQIVND (reference sequence). V was trimmed by 6 bases and J by 5 bases, leaving 10 bases between them. The CDR3 is made up of 13 amino acids. The CDR3 DNA is TGTGCCAGTAGGCTAGGGACGAATGAAAAACTGTTTTTT. Encoded protein: CASRLGTNEKLFF.

This clone was recorded once. The rearrangement links TRBV6-9 to TRBJ1-1; possibly TRBD1 for D (6 bases). Germline V lookup: CDR1 MNHGY, CDR2 SVAAGI. Trimming took off 2 bases at V and 0 bases at J, with 16 bases between the two ends. The CDR3 has 17 amino acids. Written as DNA, the CDR3 is TGTGCCAGCAGTTATGAAGACACAGGGAGCATGAACACTGAAGCTTTCTTT. This codes for CASSYEDTGSMNTEAFF.

The chain recombines TRBV4-1 with TRBJ2-2; TRBD1 matches 12 bases. After removal of 4 bases from V and 3 bases from J, the junction contained 6 bases not matched to a gene. The germline V gene has CDR1 MGHRA and CDR2 YSYEKL. The CDR3 runs to 17 residues. The CDR3 loop is CASSRRDRGPDTGELFF. CDR3 DNA: TGCGCCAGCAGCCGCCGGGACAGGGGGCCAGACACCGGGGAGCTGTTTTTT.

V is TRBV5-4 and J is TRBJ2-1; D tentatively reads TRBD1 or TRBD2 (5 bases each). Per germline, CDR1 SGHNT and CDR2 YYREEE (reference sequence). CDR3 length: 14 amino acids. V lost 1 base and J 2 bases, leaving 7 bases between the germline ends. DNA of the CDR3: TGTGCCAGCAGCTTGAAGGGACCCTACAATGAGCAGTTCTTC. Its translation is CASSLKGPYNEQFF.

The genes are TRBV4-1 and TRBJ1-3; D perhaps matches TRBD1 (5 bases). V dropped 3 bases and J dropped 4 bases, with 10 bases sitting between them. The CDR3 contains 14 residues. Germline V gives CDR1 MGHRA, CDR2 YSYEKL. CDR3 amino acids: CASSQDTAGNTIYF. In DNA form, the CDR3 reads TGCGCCAGCAGCCAGGACACCGCCGGAAACACCATATATTTT.

The rearrangement links TRBV4-1 to TRBJ2-7; D might be TRBD2 (6 bases). The V gene lost 1 base and the J gene lost 2 bases, with 9 bases spanning the gap. The CDR3 sequence is 14 residues long. Germline V gene sequence: CDR1 MGHRA, CDR2 YSYEKL. As DNA, the CDR3 is TGCGCCAGCAGCCAAGCGGGAGCGACCTACGAGCAGTACTTC. It specifies CASSQAGATYEQYF.

The sample holds a few counts of this clone. J is TRBJ2-7 and V is TRBV5-1; TRBD2 matches at 9 bases. V lost 1 base and J lost 2; bases outside the gene matches: 4. CDR1 is SGHRS, CDR2 YFSETQ, per germline. The CDR3 runs 15 residues. The DNA of the CDR3 is TGCGCCAGCAGCTTGATGGCTAGCGGGACCTACGAGCAGTACTTC. It translates to CASSLMASGTYEQYF.

This rearrangement joins TRBV7-2 to TRBJ2-1; 9 nucleotides agree with TRBD1. The CDR3 is made up of 15 amino acids. After removal of 1 base from V and 7 bases from J, the junction contained 5 bases not matched to a gene. Per the germline V gene, CDR1 is SGHTA and CDR2 is FQGNSA. The CDR3 region is CASSLGWTGVNEQFF. The DNA for the CDR3 is TGTGCCAGCAGCTTAGGGTGGACAGGGGTGAATGAGCAGTTCTTC.